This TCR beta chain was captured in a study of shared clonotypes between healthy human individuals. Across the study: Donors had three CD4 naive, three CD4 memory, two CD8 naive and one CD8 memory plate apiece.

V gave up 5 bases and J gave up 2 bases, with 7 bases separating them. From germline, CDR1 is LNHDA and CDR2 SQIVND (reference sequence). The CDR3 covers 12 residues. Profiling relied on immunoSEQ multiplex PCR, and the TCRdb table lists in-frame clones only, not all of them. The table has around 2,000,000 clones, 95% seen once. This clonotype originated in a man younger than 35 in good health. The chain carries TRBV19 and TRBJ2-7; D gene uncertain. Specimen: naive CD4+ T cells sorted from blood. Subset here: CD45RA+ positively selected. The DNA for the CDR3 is TGTGCCAGTAGTGACAATGCCTACGAGCAGTACTTC. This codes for CASSDNAYEQYF. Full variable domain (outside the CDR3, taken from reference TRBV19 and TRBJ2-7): DGGITQSPKYLFRKEGQNVTLSCEQNLNHDAMYWYRQDPGQGLRLIYYSQIVNDFQKGDIAEGYSVSREKKESFPLTVTSAQKNPTAFYLCASSDNAYEQYFGPGTRLTVT.